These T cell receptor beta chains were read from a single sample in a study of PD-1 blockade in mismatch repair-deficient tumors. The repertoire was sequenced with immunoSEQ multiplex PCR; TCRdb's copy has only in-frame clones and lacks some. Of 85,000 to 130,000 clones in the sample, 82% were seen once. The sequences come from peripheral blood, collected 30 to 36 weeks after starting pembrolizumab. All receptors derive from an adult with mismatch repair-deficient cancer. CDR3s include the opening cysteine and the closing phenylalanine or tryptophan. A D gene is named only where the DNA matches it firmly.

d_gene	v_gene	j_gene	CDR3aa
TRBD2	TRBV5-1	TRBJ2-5	CASSAKLAPQETQYF
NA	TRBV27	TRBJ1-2	CASSLAGASYGYTF
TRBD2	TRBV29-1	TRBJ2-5	CSVELGGSKTQYF
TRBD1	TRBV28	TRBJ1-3	CASSLTGGSGNTIYF
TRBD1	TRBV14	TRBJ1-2	CASSPTGNRNGYTF
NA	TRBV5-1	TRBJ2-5	CASKREPVAYGRETQYF
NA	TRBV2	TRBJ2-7	CASSVTGNGEQYF
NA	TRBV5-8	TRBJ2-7	CASSRHYSYEQYF
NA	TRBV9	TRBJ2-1	CASSPRGGGSSYNEQFF
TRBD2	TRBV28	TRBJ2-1	CASSSLAGNRNEQFF
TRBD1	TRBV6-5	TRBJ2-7	CASWDSQTYEQYF
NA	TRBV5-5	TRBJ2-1	CASSPLAYNEQFF
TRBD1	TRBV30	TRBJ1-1	CAWSRGQGNTEAFF
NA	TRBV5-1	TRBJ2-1	CASSLDGEYNEQFF
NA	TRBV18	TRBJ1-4	CATREGRNEKLFF
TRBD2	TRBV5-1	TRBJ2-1	CASRSSGANNEQFF
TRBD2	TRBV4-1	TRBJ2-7	CASSQAPGLAFDEQYF
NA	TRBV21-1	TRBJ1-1	CASSKALVLRETEAFF